The entry that follows covers one T cell receptor beta chain sequence. As yet, its antigen is unknown. The protocol was immunoSEQ multiplex PCR, while the TCRdb copy is restricted to in-frame clones and leaves out a portion. Found here are fewer than 800,000 clones, roughly 90% of them singletons; the top ten hold roughly 1.5%. The sample originates from a study of Ad26.COV2.S vaccination and SARS-CoV-2 variants. Study at large: A participant enrolled in the COV1001 Ad26.COV2.S trial arm provided the sample. The study gave Ad26.COV2.S intramuscularly, once or twice 56 days apart.

Study-level findings and limits: The TCR breadth and depth analyses may have produced an underestimate of total T cell responses.

Regarding treatment: some 20 received Ad26.COV2.S at low or high dose, single or two shots; about 5 received placebo; per-sample allocation not given. Samples came from day 63 after the first vaccine or placebo injection. This specimen was peripheral blood, taken in a trial of Ad26.COV2.S vaccine versus placebo. The origin of this receptor is a person between 18 and 65 years old who received the Ad26.COV2.S COVID-19 vaccine or a placebo.

The CDR3 is CASSLAGGGTEAFF. The DNA for the CDR3 is TGTGCCAGCAGCTTAGCAGGGGGAGGTACTGAAGCTTTCTTT. The rearrangement uses TRBV7-9 and TRBJ1-1, with a tentative D call TRBD1 (6 bases). The CDR3 runs 14 residues. Per germline, CDR1 SEHNR and CDR2 FQNEAQ (reference sequence). Trimming took 0 bases from V and 5 from J, leaving 10 bases between them. Looking up the rest from reference TRBV7-9 and TRBJ1-1 gives the full variable domain: DTGVSQNPRHKITKRGQNVTFRCDPISEHNRLYWYRQTLGQGPEFLTYFQNEAQLEKSRLLSDRFSAERPKGSFSTLEIQRTEQGDSAMYLCASSLAGGGTEAFFGQGTRLTVV.